This T cell receptor (beta chain) was sequenced during a study of memory CD4+ T cells and cytomegalovirus serostatus. Looking at the study overall: Of the healthy Belgian adults, roughly ten were CMV seropositive and about two dozen seronegative. Notes on the study in general: CD4+ memory repertoires contained about 40% of the roughly 150 reported CMV TCRbeta sequences.

Sequenced by immunoSEQ multiplex PCR; TCRdb stores in-frame clones only, minus some. The sample contains 40,000 to 55,000 clones, around 76% of which appear only once. Single viable CD3+CD4+CD8-CD45RO+ cells were sorted as the memory CD4+ T cells. CDR1 is LNHDA and CDR2 is SQIVND in the germline V gene (reference sequence). The length of the CDR3 is 15 residues. V lost 4 bases to trimming and J lost 4 bases, with 14 bases between them. As regards this clone: Its antigen is still unknown.

This receptor was obtained from an adult in good health and CMV-seropositive. The chain has TRBV19 and TRBJ1-5; D gene uncertain. The sample comprised memory CD4+ T cells from blood. This CDR3 reads CASSTQATGNQPQHF. CDR3 sequence (DNA): TGTGCCAGTAGTACCCAAGCGACGGGGAATCAGCCCCAGCATTTT. The full variable domain, in which reference TRBV19 and TRBJ1-5 provide the parts outside the CDR3, is DGGITQSPKYLFRKEGQNVTLSCEQNLNHDAMYWYRQDPGQGLRLIYYSQIVNDFQKGDIAEGYSVSREKKESFPLTVTSAQKNPTAFYLCASSTQATGNQPQHFGDGTRLSIL.